Presented here are 3 T cell receptor beta chains from one specimen sequenced in a study of T cells expressing NK-cell markers (dated by TCRdb to the early 2020s). Library generation was performed with 5' RACE. The instrument was an Illumina HiSeq 2000. After reprocessing by TCRdb, each CDR3 protein sequence is one entry, and no DNA is given. The sample table gives a few hundred thousand distinct CDR3 sequences. The ten largest account for around 0.42% of the sample. Sequencing was carried out using blood T cells: a sorted CD56 or NKG2C T cell subset, CD4+ or CD8+ T cells, or bulk PBMC T cells (not recorded which). The origin of the receptors is a man between 18 and 35 years old in good health. Donor details come from another sample of the same person, matched by shared clones.

The rearrangement uses TRBV24-1 and TRBJ1-1; TCRdb reports TRBD1, a call that lacks DNA to check it against. CDR3 length equals 15 residues. In germline, CDR1 is KGHDR, CDR2 SFDVKD. The chain's CDR3 is CATSDSQGANTEAFF.

The rearrangement links TRBV6-2 or TRBV6-3 to TRBJ1-2; TCRdb outputs TRBD1, but without DNA this stays unchecked. The germline V gene has CDR1 MNHEY and CDR2 SVGEGT. CDR3 length: 17 residues. The CDR3 loop is CASSSRKTDRAFYGYTF.

The V and J genes are TRBV5-5 and TRBJ1-1; the TCRdb D gene call, TRBD1, has no DNA to confirm it. Germline V gene data show CDR1 as SGHKS and CDR2 as YYEKEE (reference sequence). CDR3 length equals 18 residues. The CDR3 here is CASRPPLWAGGAKTEAFF.